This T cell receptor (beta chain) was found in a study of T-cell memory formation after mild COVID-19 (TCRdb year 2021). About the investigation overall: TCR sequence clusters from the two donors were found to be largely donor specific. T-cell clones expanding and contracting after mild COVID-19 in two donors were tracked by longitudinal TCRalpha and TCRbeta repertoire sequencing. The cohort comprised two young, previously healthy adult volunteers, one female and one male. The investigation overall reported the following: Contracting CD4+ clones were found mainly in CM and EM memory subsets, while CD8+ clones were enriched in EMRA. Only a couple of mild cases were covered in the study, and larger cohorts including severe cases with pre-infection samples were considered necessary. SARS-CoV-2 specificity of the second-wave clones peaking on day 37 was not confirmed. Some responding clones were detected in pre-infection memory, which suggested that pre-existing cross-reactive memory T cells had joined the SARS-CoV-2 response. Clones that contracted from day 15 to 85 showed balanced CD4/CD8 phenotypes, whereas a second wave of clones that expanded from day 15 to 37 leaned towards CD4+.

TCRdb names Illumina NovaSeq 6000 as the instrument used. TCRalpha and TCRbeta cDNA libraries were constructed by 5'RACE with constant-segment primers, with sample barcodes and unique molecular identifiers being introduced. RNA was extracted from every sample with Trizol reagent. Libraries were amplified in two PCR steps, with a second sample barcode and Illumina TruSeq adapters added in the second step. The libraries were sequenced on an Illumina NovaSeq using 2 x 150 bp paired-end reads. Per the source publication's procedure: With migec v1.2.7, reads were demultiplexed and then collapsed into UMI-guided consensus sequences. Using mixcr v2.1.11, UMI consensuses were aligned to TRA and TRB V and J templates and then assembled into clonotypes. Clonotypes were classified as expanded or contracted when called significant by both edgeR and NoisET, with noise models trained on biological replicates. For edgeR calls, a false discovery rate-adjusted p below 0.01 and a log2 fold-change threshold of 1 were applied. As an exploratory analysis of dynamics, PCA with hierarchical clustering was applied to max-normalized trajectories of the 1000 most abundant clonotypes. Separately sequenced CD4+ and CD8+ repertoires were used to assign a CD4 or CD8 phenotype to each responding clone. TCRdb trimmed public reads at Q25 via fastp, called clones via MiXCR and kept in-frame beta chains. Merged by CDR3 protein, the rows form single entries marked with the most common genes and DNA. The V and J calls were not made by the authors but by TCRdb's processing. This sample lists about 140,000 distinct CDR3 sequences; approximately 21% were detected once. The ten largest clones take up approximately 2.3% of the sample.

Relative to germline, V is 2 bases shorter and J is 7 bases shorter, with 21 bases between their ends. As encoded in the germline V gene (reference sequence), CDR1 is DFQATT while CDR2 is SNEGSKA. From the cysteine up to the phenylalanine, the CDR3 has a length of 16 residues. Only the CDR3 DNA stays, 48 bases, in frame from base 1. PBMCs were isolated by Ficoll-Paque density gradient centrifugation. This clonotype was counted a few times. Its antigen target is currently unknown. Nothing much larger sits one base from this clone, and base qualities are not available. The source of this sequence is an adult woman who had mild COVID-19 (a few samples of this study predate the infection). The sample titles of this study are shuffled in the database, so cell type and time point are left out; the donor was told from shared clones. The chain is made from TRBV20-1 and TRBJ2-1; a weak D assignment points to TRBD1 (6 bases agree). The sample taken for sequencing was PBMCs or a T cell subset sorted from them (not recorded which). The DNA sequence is TGCAGTGCTAGACGCCCTGGGACAACAACTCTTAATGAGCAGTTCTTC. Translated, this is CSARRPGTTTLNEQFF.